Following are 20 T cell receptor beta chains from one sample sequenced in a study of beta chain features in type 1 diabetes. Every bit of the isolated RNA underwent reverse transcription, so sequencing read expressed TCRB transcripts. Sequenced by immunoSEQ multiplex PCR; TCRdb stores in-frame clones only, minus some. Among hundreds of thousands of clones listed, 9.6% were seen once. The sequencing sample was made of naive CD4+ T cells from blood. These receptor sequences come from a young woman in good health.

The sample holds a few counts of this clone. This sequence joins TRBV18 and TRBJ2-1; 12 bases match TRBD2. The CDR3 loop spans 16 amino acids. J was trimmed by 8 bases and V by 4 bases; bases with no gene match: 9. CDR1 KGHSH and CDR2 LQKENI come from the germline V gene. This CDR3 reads CASSLKTSGSVHEQFF. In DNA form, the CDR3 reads TGTGCCAGCTCACTAAAGACTAGCGGGAGTGTCCATGAGCAGTTCTTC.

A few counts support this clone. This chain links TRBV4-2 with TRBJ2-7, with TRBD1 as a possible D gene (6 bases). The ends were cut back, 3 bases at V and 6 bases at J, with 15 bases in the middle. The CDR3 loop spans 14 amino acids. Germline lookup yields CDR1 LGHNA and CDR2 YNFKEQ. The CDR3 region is CASSQEPGHPEQYF. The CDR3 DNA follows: TGTGCCAGCAGCCAGGAACCGGGACACCCCGAGCAGTACTTC.

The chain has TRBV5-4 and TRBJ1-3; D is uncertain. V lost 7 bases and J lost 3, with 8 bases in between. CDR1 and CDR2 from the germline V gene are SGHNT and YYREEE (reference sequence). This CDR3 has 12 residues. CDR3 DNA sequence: TGTGCCAGCGGAGTATATGGAAACACCATATATTTT. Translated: CASGVYGNTIYF.

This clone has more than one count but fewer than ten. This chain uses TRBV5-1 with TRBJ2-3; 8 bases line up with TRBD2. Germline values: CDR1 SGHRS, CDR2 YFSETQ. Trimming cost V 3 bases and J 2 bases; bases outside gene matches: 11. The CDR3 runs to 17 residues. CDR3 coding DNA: TGCGCCAGCAGCTCCCTGCGGGCGGGAGGCAACACAGATACGCAGTATTTT. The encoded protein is CASSSLRAGGNTDTQYF. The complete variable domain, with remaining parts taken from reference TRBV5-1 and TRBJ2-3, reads KAGVTQTPRYLIKTRGQQVTLSCSPISGHRSVSWYQQTPGQGLQFLFEYFSETQRNKGNFPGRFSGRQFSNSRSEMNVSTLELGDSALYLCASSSLRAGGNTDTQYFGPGTRLTVL.

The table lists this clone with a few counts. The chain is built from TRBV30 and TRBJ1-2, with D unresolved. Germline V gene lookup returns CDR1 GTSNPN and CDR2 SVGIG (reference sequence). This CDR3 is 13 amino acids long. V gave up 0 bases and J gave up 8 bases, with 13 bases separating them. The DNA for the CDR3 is TGTGCCTGGAGTGTACAAATGGCCCACGGCTACACCTTC. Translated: CAWSVQMAHGYTF.

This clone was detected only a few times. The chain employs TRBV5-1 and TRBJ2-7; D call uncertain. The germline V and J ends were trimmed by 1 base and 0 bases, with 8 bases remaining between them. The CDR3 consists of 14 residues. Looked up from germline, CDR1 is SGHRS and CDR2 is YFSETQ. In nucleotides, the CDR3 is TGCGCCAGCAGCTTGCAGGCAAACTCCTACGAGCAGTACTTC. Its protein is CASSLQANSYEQYF.

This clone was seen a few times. For the CDR3, the DNA is TGTGCCAGCAGTGAGATGGGACAGATGGACGAGACCCAGTACTTC. This sequence encodes CASSEMGQMDETQYF. The V and J genes are TRBV25-1 and TRBJ2-5, with 7 nucleotides matching TRBD1. Germline CDR1 MGHDK, CDR2 SYGVNS. The J segment lost 5 bases and the V segment lost 3 bases, leaving 9 bases of the junction unmatched. The CDR3 is made up of 15 amino acids.

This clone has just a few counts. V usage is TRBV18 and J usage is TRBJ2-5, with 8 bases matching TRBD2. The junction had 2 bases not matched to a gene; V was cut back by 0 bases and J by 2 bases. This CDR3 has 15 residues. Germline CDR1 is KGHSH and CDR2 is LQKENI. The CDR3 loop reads CASSPPIAGQETQYF. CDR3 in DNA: TGTGCCAGCTCACCACCCATAGCGGGGCAAGAGACCCAGTACTTC.

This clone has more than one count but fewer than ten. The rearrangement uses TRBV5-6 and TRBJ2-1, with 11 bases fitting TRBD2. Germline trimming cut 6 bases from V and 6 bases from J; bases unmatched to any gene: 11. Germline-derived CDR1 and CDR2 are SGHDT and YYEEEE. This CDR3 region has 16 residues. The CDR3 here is CASIFLLAGDGNEQFF. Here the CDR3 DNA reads TGTGCCAGCATCTTTTTACTAGCGGGAGACGGCAATGAGCAGTTCTTC. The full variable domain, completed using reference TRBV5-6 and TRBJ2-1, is DAGVTQSPTHLIKTRGQQVTLRCSPKSGHDTVSWYQQALGQGPQFIFQYYEEEERQRGNFPDRFSGHQFPNYSSELNVNALLLGDSALYLCASIFLLAGDGNEQFFGPGTRLTVL.

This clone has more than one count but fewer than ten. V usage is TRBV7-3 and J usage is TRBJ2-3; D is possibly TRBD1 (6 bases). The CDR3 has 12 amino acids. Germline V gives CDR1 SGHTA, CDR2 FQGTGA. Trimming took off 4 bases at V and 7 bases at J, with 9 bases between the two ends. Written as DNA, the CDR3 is TGTGCCAGCAGCTCCAGGGGAAATACGCAGTATTTT. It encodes CASSSRGNTQYF.

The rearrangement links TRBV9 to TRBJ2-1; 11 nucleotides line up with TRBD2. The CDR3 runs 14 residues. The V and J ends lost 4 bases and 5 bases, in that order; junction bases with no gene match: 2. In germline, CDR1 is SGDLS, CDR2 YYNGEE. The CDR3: CASSRTSGHNEQFF. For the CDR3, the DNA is TGTGCCAGCAGCCGGACTAGCGGGCACAATGAGCAGTTCTTC.

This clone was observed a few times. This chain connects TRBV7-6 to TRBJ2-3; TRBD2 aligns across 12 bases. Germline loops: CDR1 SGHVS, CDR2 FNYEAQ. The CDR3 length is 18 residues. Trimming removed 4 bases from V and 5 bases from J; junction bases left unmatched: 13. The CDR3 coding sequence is TGTGCCAGCAGCTCCACTCCTCCTAGCGGGGGGGCGAGAGATACGCAGTATTTT. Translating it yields CASSSTPPSGGARDTQYF.

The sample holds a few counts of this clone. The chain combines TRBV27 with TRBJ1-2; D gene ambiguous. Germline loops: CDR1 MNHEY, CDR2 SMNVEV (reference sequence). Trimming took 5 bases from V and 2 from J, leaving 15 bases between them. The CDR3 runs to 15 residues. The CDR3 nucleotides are TGTGCCAGCAGTCTCCGGGTCATCGGGAACTATGGCTACACCTTC. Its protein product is CASSLRVIGNYGYTF.

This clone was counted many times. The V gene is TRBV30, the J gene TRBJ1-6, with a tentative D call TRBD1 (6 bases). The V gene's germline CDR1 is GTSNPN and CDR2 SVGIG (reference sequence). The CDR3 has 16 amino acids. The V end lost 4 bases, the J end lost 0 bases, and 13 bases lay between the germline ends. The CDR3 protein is CAWTAGVSSYNSPLHF. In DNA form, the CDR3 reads TGTGCCTGGACGGCAGGGGTGAGCTCCTATAATTCACCCCTCCACTTT.

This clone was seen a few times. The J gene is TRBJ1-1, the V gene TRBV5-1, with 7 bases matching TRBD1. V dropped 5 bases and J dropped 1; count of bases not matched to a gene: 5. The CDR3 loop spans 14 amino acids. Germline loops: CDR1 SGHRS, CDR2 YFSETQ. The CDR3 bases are TGCGCCAGCAGACCAGGGGGATCGAACACTGAAGCTTTCTTT. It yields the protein CASRPGGSNTEAFF.

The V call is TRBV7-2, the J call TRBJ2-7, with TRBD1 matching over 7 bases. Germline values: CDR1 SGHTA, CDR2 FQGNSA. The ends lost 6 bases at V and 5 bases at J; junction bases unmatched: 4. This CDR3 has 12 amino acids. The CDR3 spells CASRTGANEQYF. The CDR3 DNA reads TGTGCCAGCAGAACAGGGGCCAACGAGCAGTACTTC.

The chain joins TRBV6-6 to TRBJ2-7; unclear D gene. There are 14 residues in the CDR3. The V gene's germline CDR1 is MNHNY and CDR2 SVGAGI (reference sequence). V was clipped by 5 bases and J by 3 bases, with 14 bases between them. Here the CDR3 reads CASSPSEVYYEQYF. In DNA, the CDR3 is TGTGCCAGCAGTCCCAGCGAGGTCTACTACGAGCAGTACTTC.

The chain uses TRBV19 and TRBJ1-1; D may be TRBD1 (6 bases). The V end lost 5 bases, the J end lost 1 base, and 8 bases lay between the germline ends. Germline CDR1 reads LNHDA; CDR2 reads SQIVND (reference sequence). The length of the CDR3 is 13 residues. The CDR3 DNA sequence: TGTGCCAGTAGTCTACAGGGGAACACTGAAGCTTTCTTT. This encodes CASSLQGNTEAFF.

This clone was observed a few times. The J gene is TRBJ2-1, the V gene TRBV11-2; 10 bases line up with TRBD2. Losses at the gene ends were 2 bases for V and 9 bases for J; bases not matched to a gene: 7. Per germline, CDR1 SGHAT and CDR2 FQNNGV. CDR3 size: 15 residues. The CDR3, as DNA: TGTGCCAGCAGCTTAAGAAGCGGGGGGGGTACTGAGCAGTTCTTC. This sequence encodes CASSLRSGGGTEQFF.

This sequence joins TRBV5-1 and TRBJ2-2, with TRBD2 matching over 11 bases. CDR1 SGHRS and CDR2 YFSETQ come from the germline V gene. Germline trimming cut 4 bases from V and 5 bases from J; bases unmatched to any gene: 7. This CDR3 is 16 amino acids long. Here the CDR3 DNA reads TGCGCCAGCAGCCCAACTAGCGGGAGCATAACCGGGGAGCTGTTTTTT. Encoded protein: CASSPTSGSITGELFF.